Below, 5 T cell receptor beta chains from the same sample are listed, as sequenced in a study of blood T cell repertoires in COVID-19. This table comes from immunoSEQ multiplex PCR, and its TCRdb copy is limited to in-frame clones, with some not included. Among 100,000 or so clones listed, approximately 80% were seen once. Input material: peripheral blood. The receptor set was obtained from a woman in her 70s with acute or convalescent COVID-19.

V usage is TRBV7-8 and J usage is TRBJ2-3; D remains unclear. Germline CDR1 is SGHVS and CDR2 is FQNEAQ. This CDR3 region has 15 residues. V was cut by 1 base and J by 2 bases, with 10 bases left in between. In DNA form, the CDR3 reads TGTGCCAGCAGCTTAGAGAGTCATTTCACAGATACGCAGTATTTT. It specifies CASSLESHFTDTQYF.

The gene calls are TRBV9 and TRBJ1-1; D gene ambiguous. CDR3 length equals 17 residues. V dropped 0 bases and J dropped 3 bases, with 18 bases sitting between them. Germline V gene data show CDR1 as SGDLS and CDR2 as YYNGEE. CDR3 bases: TGTGCCAGCAGCGTAGGGGCAGGCGGGGTTTGGGACACTGAAGCTTTCTTT. Translation gives CASSVGAGGVWDTEAFF.

The chain recombines TRBV15 with TRBJ2-3; the D gene is possibly TRBD1 (5 bases). Trimming removed 6 bases at V and 7 bases at J, with 14 bases between. Germline V lookup: CDR1 LNHNV, CDR2 YYDKDF (reference sequence). The CDR3 covers 13 residues. CDR3 sequence reads: CATRGQGQYTQYF. CDR3 DNA sequence: TGTGCCACCAGGGGTCAGGGTCAATATACGCAGTATTTT.

This chain links TRBV27 with TRBJ2-7, with TRBD1 matching over 9 bases. The CDR3 contains 15 residues. The J segment lost 2 bases and the V segment lost 2 bases, leaving 4 bases of the junction unmatched. The V gene's germline CDR1 is MNHEY and CDR2 SMNVEV (reference sequence). The CDR3 region has the DNA TGTGCCAGCAGTTTACGACAGGGGGAGCCCTACGAGCAGTACTTC. Protein product: CASSLRQGEPYEQYF.

The chain joins TRBV4-1 to TRBJ1-3, with a weak D call TRBD1 (5 bases). V was pared by 4 bases and J by 1 base, with 14 bases between. The CDR3 contains 16 residues. Germline loops: CDR1 MGHRA, CDR2 YSYEKL. CDR3 amino acids: CASSPTTARSGNTIYF. CDR3 sequence (DNA): TGCGCCAGCAGCCCCACGACAGCAAGATCTGGAAACACCATATATTTT.